This T cell receptor beta chain was sequenced for a study of T-cell reconstitution after alpha-beta-depleted transplantation in children. Study results and limitations: Day-60 TCRbeta diversity that was high in some patients was derived from surviving recipient T cells and thymic progenitors. Newly produced T cells mostly accounted for T-cell counts and diversity one year post-transplant. Two months or so post-transplant, alpha-beta T cells reportedly derived from several hundred expanded graft clones.

Germline assignment: CDR1 MDHEN and CDR2 SYDVKM. The CDR3 runs to 16 residues. V lost 6 bases, J lost 8 bases, and 15 bases stayed unmatched. This clonotype was detected a few times. What it binds is not known. Preparation of the TCRbeta library was carried out with unique molecular identifiers. One entry per CDR3 protein results from TCRdb running MiXCR on the PCR reads. The data contain fewer than 550,000 distinct CDR3 sequences, roughly a tenth of them seen just once; the ten biggest clones take up 2% to 2.5%. The TCR sequence derives from a child aged 2-15 years with inherited bone marrow failure, due to receive a stem cell transplant. The J gene is TRBJ2-4, the V gene TRBV28; 8 bases map to TRBD1. Here the sequenced sample was PBMCs, taken before TCRalphabeta/CD19-depleted stem cell transplant. The DNA for the CDR3 is TGTGCCAGCAGACCCATTCAGGACAGGGCGGATGACATTCAGTACTTC. Residues: CASRPIQDRADDIQYF.